These 10 T cell receptor beta chains came from one sample sequenced in a study of graft-versus-host responses after intestinal transplantation. The antigens for these receptors are not known. Repertoires were generated with immunoSEQ multiplex PCR, while TCRdb's copy carries only in-frame clones and drops some. The sample lists 90,000 or so clones; roughly 80% were seen once. The material sequenced was unstimulated CD4+ T cells sorted from spleen or lymph node cells, taken before intestinal transplant. These receptors were collected from a human donor who received an intestinal transplant.

The rearrangement links TRBV19 to TRBJ1-4; 9 bases agree with TRBD1. V lost 3 bases, J lost 8 bases, and 4 bases stayed unmatched. Germline V gives CDR1 LNHDA, CDR2 SQIVND (reference sequence). There are 14 residues in the CDR3. Here the CDR3 reads CASSMGQGGEKLFF. The CDR3 DNA follows: TGTGCCAGTAGTATGGGACAGGGAGGAGAAAAACTGTTTTTT. Filled out from reference TRBV19 and TRBJ1-4, the complete variable domain reads DGGITQSPKYLFRKEGQNVTLSCEQNLNHDAMYWYRQDPGQGLRLIYYSQIVNDFQKGDIAEGYSVSREKKESFPLTVTSAQKNPTAFYLCASSMGQGGEKLFFGSGTQLSVL.

This clone was seen more than once but under ten times. The chain couples TRBV5-6 to TRBJ2-3, with 9 bases that match TRBD2. Losses at the gene ends were 0 bases for V and 4 bases for J; bases not matched to a gene: 9. From germline, CDR1 is SGHDT and CDR2 YYEEEE. The CDR3 consists of 17 residues. CDR3 region: CASSLAGGTSNPDTQYF. The CDR3 DNA sequence: TGTGCCAGCAGCTTGGCGGGGGGGACTAGCAACCCAGATACGCAGTATTTT. Looking up the rest from reference TRBV5-6 and TRBJ2-3 gives the full variable domain: DAGVTQSPTHLIKTRGQQVTLRCSPKSGHDTVSWYQQALGQGPQFIFQYYEEEERQRGNFPDRFSGHQFPNYSSELNVNALLLGDSALYLCASSLAGGTSNPDTQYFGPGTRLTVL.

This chain uses TRBV11-1 with TRBJ1-1; 10 nucleotides align to TRBD1. The CDR3 contains 15 residues. Germline-derived CDR1 and CDR2 are SGHAT and FQDESV (reference sequence). The V segment lost 1 base and the J segment 4 bases; nucleotides outside the gene matches: 3. CDR3 loop: CASSLETGGLTEAFF. The DNA for the CDR3 is TGTGCCAGCAGCTTAGAGACAGGGGGCCTCACTGAAGCTTTCTTT.

This clone has just one count. This rearrangement joins TRBV11-1 to TRBJ2-5, with 9 bases identical to TRBD2. Germline CDR1 is SGHAT and CDR2 is FQDESV (reference sequence). The CDR3 loop spans 15 amino acids. V shed 5 bases, J shed 2 bases, and the junction held 6 bases outside the gene matches. The CDR3 loop is CASSPGLASQETQYF. Here the CDR3 DNA reads TGTGCCAGCAGCCCAGGACTAGCGTCTCAAGAGACCCAGTACTTC.

This chain uses TRBV7-9 with TRBJ2-3; 14 positions agree with TRBD2. Trimming removed 5 bases from V and 0 bases from J; junction bases left unmatched: 10. Per germline, CDR1 SEHNR and CDR2 FQNEAQ (reference sequence). The CDR3 covers 19 residues. CDR3 amino acids: CASSPLRLAGGPSTDTQYF. The CDR3 DNA reads as TGTGCCAGCAGCCCGCTGAGACTAGCGGGAGGGCCTAGCACAGATACGCAGTATTTT. The full variable domain, in which reference TRBV7-9 and TRBJ2-3 provide the parts outside the CDR3, is DTGVSQNPRHKITKRGQNVTFRCDPISEHNRLYWYRQTLGQGPEFLTYFQNEAQLEKSRLLSDRFSAERPKGSFSTLEIQRTEQGDSAMYLCASSPLRLAGGPSTDTQYFGPGTRLTVL.

This clone is a singleton in its sample. The chain employs TRBV28 and TRBJ1-4; tentative D call: TRBD1 (5 bases). There are 16 residues in the CDR3. V was trimmed by 6 bases and J by 0 bases, leaving 14 bases between them. CDR1 is MDHEN and CDR2 is SYDVKM in the germline V gene. CDR3 bases: TGTGCCAGCAGCCCAGGGAGGGGTTCAACTAATGAAAAACTGTTTTTT. Translated, it gives CASSPGRGSTNEKLFF.

The rearrangement uses TRBV15 and TRBJ1-5; 8 bases fit TRBD1. The CDR3 covers 15 residues. V shed 5 bases and J 2 bases; nucleotides not matched to a gene: 5. Germline lookup yields CDR1 LNHNV and CDR2 YYDKDF (reference sequence). This chain's CDR3 is CATSYTTGGNQPQHF. The CDR3, as DNA: TGTGCCACCAGCTACACGACAGGGGGCAATCAGCCCCAGCATTTT.

This chain links TRBV7-2 with TRBJ1-5; no reliable D call. Trimming stripped 5 bases from V and 4 bases from J, with 15 bases between. The CDR3 length is 15 residues. Germline V lookup: CDR1 SGHTA, CDR2 FQGNSA. The CDR3 here is CASSLKDGYNQPQHF. The CDR3, as DNA: TGTGCCAGCAGCCTAAAAGACGGGTATAATCAGCCCCAGCATTTT.

The chain links TRBV2 to TRBJ1-1; perhaps TRBD1 as D (6 bases). The CDR3 totals 14 residues. CDR1 is SNHLY, CDR2 FYNNEI, per germline. Between the trimmed V and J ends, which lost 8 bases and 0 bases, there was a span of 13 bases. The CDR3 sequence: CASFPGHLNTEAFF. The CDR3 bases are TGTGCCAGCTTTCCGGGACACCTGAACACTGAAGCTTTCTTT.

The chain is built from TRBV5-6 and TRBJ1-6; D gene uncertain. Germline V gene lookup returns CDR1 SGHDT and CDR2 YYEEEE. Trimming took 0 bases from V and 8 from J, leaving 9 bases between them. This CDR3 comprises 14 residues. For the CDR3, the DNA is TGTGCCAGCAGCTTGGTAGAGGACTATTCACCCCTCCACTTT. Its translation: CASSLVEDYSPLHF.